The rows below give T cell receptor beta chains drawn from one sample of a study of monozygotic twins with inflammatory bowel disease. TCRdb re-called the 5' RACE reads and catalogs CDR3 proteins one per entry, DNA excluded. In all, the sample yields about 380,000 distinct CDR3 sequences. Material for sequencing was blood. The receptors were gathered from a human donor with ulcerative colitis or Crohn's disease, or a healthy co-twin of an affected twin (not recorded which). Both conserved end residues are part of each CDR3. Fields, in order: J gene, V gene, CDR3 protein.

j_call: TRBJ1-6
v_call: TRBV4-3
cdr3_aa: CASSLGRVGSPLHF

j_call: TRBJ2-7
v_call: TRBV12-3/TRBV12-4
cdr3_aa: CASSPSRDAGEQYF

j_call: TRBJ2-2
v_call: TRBV18
cdr3_aa: CASSPGTGNHGELFF

j_call: TRBJ2-3
v_call: TRBV12-3/TRBV12-4
cdr3_aa: CASRLGLAGSTDTQYF

j_call: TRBJ1-1
v_call: TRBV18
cdr3_aa: CASSPVFTENTEAFF

j_call: TRBJ1-2
v_call: TRBV7-3
cdr3_aa: CASSATGNSYTF

j_call: TRBJ1-2
v_call: TRBV15
cdr3_aa: CATSREGQSYSGYTF

j_call: TRBJ2-7
v_call: TRBV4-1
cdr3_aa: CASSQDEGRYYEQYF

j_call: TRBJ1-1
v_call: TRBV29-1
cdr3_aa: CSVDRGRTEAFF

j_call: TRBJ2-3
v_call: TRBV5-1
cdr3_aa: CASSLALGSDTQYF

j_call: TRBJ2-3
v_call: TRBV7-2
cdr3_aa: CASSLGGGGDTQYF

j_call: TRBJ1-4
v_call: TRBV6-6
cdr3_aa: CASSIRGGLEKLFF

j_call: TRBJ2-3
v_call: TRBV3-1
cdr3_aa: CASSQQGITDTQYF

j_call: TRBJ1-1
v_call: TRBV9
cdr3_aa: CASSVSRKDTEAFF

j_call: TRBJ1-1
v_call: TRBV20-1
cdr3_aa: CSASSRTALNTEAFF

j_call: TRBJ2-2
v_call: TRBV9
cdr3_aa: CASSVATTNTGELFF

j_call: TRBJ2-7
v_call: TRBV7-2
cdr3_aa: CASSLNWVSPPDF

j_call: TRBJ2-1
v_call: TRBV11-3
cdr3_aa: CASSLDRQINEQFF

j_call: TRBJ1-4
v_call: TRBV12-3/TRBV12-4
cdr3_aa: CASSWTGREKLYF

j_call: TRBJ1-2
v_call: TRBV24-1
cdr3_aa: CATSPADYGYTF

j_call: TRBJ1-2
v_call: TRBV6-5
cdr3_aa: CASSYQTGFDDYGYTF

j_call: TRBJ2-3
v_call: TRBV19
cdr3_aa: CASRRVGADTQYF

j_call: TRBJ2-2
v_call: TRBV30
cdr3_aa: CAWRIWDGELFF

j_call: TRBJ1-1
v_call: TRBV7-2
cdr3_aa: CASSLGWAGYTDAFF

j_call: TRBJ1-1
v_call: TRBV12-3/TRBV12-4
cdr3_aa: CASSLAPRGETEAFF

j_call: TRBJ2-7
v_call: TRBV28
cdr3_aa: CASSFVTGGESEQYF